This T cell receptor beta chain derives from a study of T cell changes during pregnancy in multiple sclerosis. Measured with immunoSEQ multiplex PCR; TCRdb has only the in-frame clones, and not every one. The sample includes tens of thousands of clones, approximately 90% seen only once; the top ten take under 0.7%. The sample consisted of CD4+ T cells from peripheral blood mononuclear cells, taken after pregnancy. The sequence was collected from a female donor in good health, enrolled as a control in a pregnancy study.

In nucleotides, the CDR3 is TGTGCCAGCAGCCCGGGACTAGCCCCCTACGAGCAGTACTTC. The encoded protein is CASSPGLAPYEQYF. The chain carries TRBV7-3 and TRBJ2-7; 9 bases fit TRBD2. Germline assignment: CDR1 SGHTA and CDR2 FQGTGA. The CDR3 spans 14 residues. J was trimmed by 2 bases and V by 5 bases; bases with no gene match: 4.